The 28 T cell receptor beta chains given below trace back to one sample, sequenced in a study of regulatory T cells in long-lasting Graves disease. In building TCR beta libraries, iRepertoire HTBI primers were used together with Arm-PCR of CDR3 regions. TCRdb recomputed calls from the multiplex PCR reads with MiXCR, one row per CDR3 protein. The repertoire holds approximately 350,000 distinct CDR3 sequences, with approximately 16% as singletons. Noted time point: newly diagnosed GD, antithyroid drugs for less than 3 months. Isolated PBMC RNA provided the starting material for the TCR library. The sample also formed part of further work on T cells in Graves' hyperthyroidism and ophthalmopathy.

The source was peripheral blood mononuclear cells (PBMCs), collected at new diagnosis, from a patient treated with antithyroid drugs. These receptors all stem from a man in his forties with Graves disease.

This clonotype was seen ten or more times. The chain has TRBV12-3 or TRBV12-4 and TRBJ2-7; D uncertain. Trimming removed 2 bases at V and 3 bases at J, with 8 bases between. The CDR3 totals 13 residues. The DNA for the CDR3 is TGTGCCAGCAGTTTATCATCTTTCTACGAGCAGTACTTC. Translating it yields CASSLSSFYEQYF.

This chain links TRBV20-1 with TRBJ2-5; D possibly corresponds to TRBD2 (7 bases). The CDR3 contains 14 residues. The germline V gene encodes CDR1 DFQATT and CDR2 SNEGSKA (reference sequence). The germline V and J ends were trimmed by 3 bases and 7 bases, with 18 bases remaining between them. This CDR3 reads CSASNGGPKRTQYF. The CDR3 nucleotides read TGCAGTGCTAGCAACGGGGGGCCGAAAAGGACCCAGTACTTC.

This clonotype has ten or more counts. The genes are TRBV6-1 and TRBJ2-1, with D tentatively TRBD1 (6 bases). V lost 5 bases, J lost 13 bases, and 15 bases lay in between. There are 12 residues in the CDR3. Germline assignment: CDR1 MNHNS and CDR2 SASEGT. Here the CDR3 DNA reads TGTGCCAGCAGTCTCACATACAGGGATCAGTTCTTC. It specifies CASSLTYRDQFF.

The rearrangement links TRBV5-1 to TRBJ2-2; 7 bases map to TRBD1. J was trimmed by 1 base and V by 0 bases; bases with no gene match: 3. Germline V gene sequence: CDR1 SGHRS, CDR2 YFSETQ. The CDR3 has 16 amino acids. The CDR3 DNA sequence: TGCGCCAGCAGCTTGGGGGGACAGAGGAACACCGGGGAGCTGTTTTTT. This translates into CASSLGGQRNTGELFF.

This clonotype was observed many times. The chain recombines TRBV12-3 or TRBV12-4 with TRBJ1-3; 7 bases map to TRBD1. The V gene end was trimmed by 4 bases and the J gene end by 3 bases; junction bases not matched to a gene: 9. This CDR3 has 16 amino acids. The CDR3 sequence is CASSSHRRTGGNTIYF. The CDR3 bases are TGTGCCAGCAGTTCCCATCGACGGACAGGTGGAAACACCATATATTTT.

The V gene is TRBV6-1, the J gene TRBJ2-7; tentative D call: TRBD1 (5 bases). Per germline, CDR1 MNHNS and CDR2 SASEGT. V lost 2 bases, J lost 4 bases, and 15 bases lay in between. The CDR3 spans 15 residues. In DNA form, the CDR3 reads TGTGCCAGCAGTGAATTCACTGGACCAGGGTACGAGCAGTACTTC. This translates into CASSEFTGPGYEQYF.

Comments on this clonotype: This probably arose from a read error, given a far larger clone one base away. The chain couples TRBV28 to TRBJ2-3, with 7 nucleotides matching TRBD2. The J call may be mistaken, given a closer DNA end match to TRBJ2-1. The CDR3 length is 14 residues. Germline assignment: CDR1 MDHEN and CDR2 SYDVKM. CDR3 nucleotides: TGTGCCAGCAGACTAGCGCCTTCCTACAATAAGCAGTTCTTC. The encoded protein is CASRLAPSYNKQFF.

This rearrangement joins TRBV18 to TRBJ2-3, with a possible D match to TRBD1 (5 bases). The CDR3 totals 14 residues. With 3 bases removed from V and 4 bases from J, the gap between germline ends came to 11 bases. From germline, CDR1 is KGHSH and CDR2 LQKENI. In DNA form, the CDR3 reads TGTGCCAGCTCACCTCAGCCAGGGCCAGATACGCAGTATTTT. It is translated as CASSPQPGPDTQYF.

This clonotype was recorded many times. The genes are TRBV18 and TRBJ2-5, with TRBD1 as a possible D gene (5 bases). Trimming pared 3 bases from V and 4 bases from J, leaving 9 bases between. In germline, CDR1 is KGHSH, CDR2 LQKENI. The CDR3 consists of 13 residues. Here the CDR3 DNA reads TGTGCCAGCTCACCGGGCAGGGCAGAGACCCAGTACTTC. Encoded protein: CASSPGRAETQYF.

This clonotype was picked up one time. This chain joins TRBV30 and TRBJ2-3; D is undetermined. V lost 5 bases to trimming and J lost 6 bases, with 12 bases between them. Germline CDR1 GTSNPN, CDR2 SVGIG (reference sequence). The CDR3 is 12 amino acids. The chain's CDR3 is CAWGAGADTQYF. The CDR3 DNA is TGTGCCTGGGGTGCTGGAGCTGATACGCAGTATTTT.

The gene calls are TRBV28 and TRBJ2-2, with D hard to call. The CDR3 is 15 amino acids. Germline lookup yields CDR1 MDHEN and CDR2 SYDVKM. V lost 2 bases to trimming and J lost 3 bases, with 10 bases between them. The DNA for the CDR3 is TGTGCCAGCAGTTTAGTAGGGTTTGACACCGGGGAGCTGTTTTTT. Translating it yields CASSLVGFDTGELFF.

This clonotype was detected many times. The rearrangement joins TRBV7-6 to TRBJ2-2; D may match TRBD1 or TRBD2 (6 bases each). V gave up 2 bases and J gave up 5 bases, with 12 bases separating them. The V gene's germline CDR1 is SGHVS and CDR2 FNYEAQ. The CDR3 runs 15 residues. CDR3 in DNA: TGTGCCAGCAGCTTACGGGGGCCGGGTACCGGGGAGCTGTTTTTT. It translates to CASSLRGPGTGELFF.

This clonotype was detected only a few times. The chain carries TRBV20-1 and TRBJ1-1, with D perhaps TRBD1 (5 bases). Trimming removed 1 base from V and 6 bases from J, with 9 bases in between. CDR3 length: 12 residues. Germline-derived CDR1 and CDR2 are DFQATT and SNEGSKA (reference sequence). The CDR3 loop reads CSARGDGPEAFF. The DNA of the CDR3 is TGCAGTGCTAGAGGGGACGGCCCTGAAGCTTTCTTT.

This clonotype was observed many times. V gene TRBV7-2 combines with J gene TRBJ2-3; D perhaps matches TRBD2 (5 bases). Trimming removed 5 bases at V and 2 bases at J, with 14 bases between. From germline, CDR1 is SGHTA and CDR2 FQGNSA. This CDR3 is 15 amino acids long. This chain's CDR3 is CASSVRRRFTDTQYF. CDR3 DNA: TGTGCCAGCAGCGTCCGACGGAGGTTCACAGATACGCAGTATTTT. The full variable domain, in which reference TRBV7-2 and TRBJ2-3 provide the parts outside the CDR3, is GAGVSQSPSNKVTEKGKDVELRCDPISGHTALYWYRQSLGQGLEFLIYFQGNSAPDKSGLPSDRFSAERTGGSVSTLTIQRTQQEDSAVYLCASSVRRRFTDTQYFGPGTRLTVL.

A few counts support this clonotype. The chain combines TRBV7-9 with TRBJ2-3; D is possibly TRBD2 (6 bases). V was shortened by 1 base and J by 4 bases, with 9 bases between the two germline ends. CDR1 is SEHNR and CDR2 is FQNEAQ in the germline V gene (reference sequence). The CDR3 is 14 residues long. DNA for the CDR3: TGTGCCAGCAGCTTAGGCACTAGCTCAGATACGCAGTATTTT. It is translated as CASSLGTSSDTQYF.

This clonotype was counted a few times. This rearrangement joins TRBV6-9 to TRBJ2-2; 7 nucleotides agree with TRBD1. This CDR3 has 14 residues. The germline CDR1 and CDR2 sequences are MNHGY and SVAAGI. V lost 2 bases to trimming and J lost 8 bases; unmatched junction nucleotides: 5. The CDR3 coding sequence is TGTGCCAGCAGTTATGACAGGGTCGTAGGGGAGCTGTTTTTT. This translates into CASSYDRVVGELFF.

On this clonotype: A much larger clone sits a single nucleotide away, making a read error possible. J is TRBJ2-7 and V is TRBV7-9; 9 nucleotides line up with TRBD2. From germline, CDR1 is SEHNR and CDR2 FQNEAQ (reference sequence). This CDR3 region has 14 residues. The chain's CDR3 is CTSSSTSGTYEQYF. The CDR3, as DNA: TGTACCAGCAGCTCGACTAGCGGAACCTACGAGCAGTACTTC. The full variable domain, completed using reference TRBV7-9 and TRBJ2-7, is DTGVSQNPRHKITKRGQNVTFRCDPISEHNRLYWYRQTLGQGPEFLTYFQNEAQLEKSRLLSDRFSAERPKGSFSTLEIQRTEQGDSAMYLCTSSSTSGTYEQYFGPGTRLTVT.

Regarding this clonotype: This sequence may be a read error, since a much larger clone differs from it by one base. The chain employs TRBV27 and TRBJ2-2; 9 bases are a match to TRBD2. The CDR3 length is 15 residues. Germline V lookup: CDR1 MNHEY, CDR2 SMNVEV (reference sequence). The trim removed 4 bases at V and 9 bases at J, leaving 9 bases unmatched. For the CDR3, the DNA is TGTGCCAGCAGTTCATTAGGACTAGCGAGCCGGGAGCTGTTTTTT. This sequence encodes CASSSLGLASRELFF.

This clonotype was seen at least ten times. The chain links TRBV7-2 to TRBJ2-1; maybe TRBD2 (7 bases). The germline V gene has CDR1 SGHTA and CDR2 FQGNSA. Trimming took 1 base from V and 5 from J, leaving 12 bases between them. The CDR3 has 15 residues. Written as DNA, the CDR3 is TGTGCCAGCAGCTTAGTGGGGGGGCCTAACAATGAGCAGTTCTTC. Its translation is CASSLVGGPNNEQFF.

This clonotype appeared many times. The chain recombines TRBV20-1 with TRBJ1-4; D is unresolved. Per the germline V gene, CDR1 is DFQATT and CDR2 is SNEGSKA (reference sequence). Trimming left V 6 bases short and J 6 bases short, with 8 bases between. The CDR3 covers 11 residues. As DNA, the CDR3 is TGCAGTGCCTCGGGGTATGAAAAACTGTTTTTT. Residues: CSASGYEKLFF.

This clonotype has a count of ten or more. V and J are TRBV18 and TRBJ1-3, with no clear D. V lost 5 bases and J lost 0, with 5 bases in between. The CDR3 extends over 13 amino acids. Germline V lookup: CDR1 KGHSH, CDR2 LQKENI. This CDR3 is CASSDNSGNTIYF. In nucleotides, the CDR3 is TGTGCCAGCTCAGACAACTCTGGAAACACCATATATTTT.

This clonotype is a singleton in its sample. The chain carries TRBV12-3 or TRBV12-4 and TRBJ2-3; 15 bases map to TRBD2. The length of the CDR3 is 19 residues. V lost 3 bases, J lost 5 bases, and 12 bases stayed unmatched. The CDR3 DNA reads as TGTGCCAGCAGTTTCAAGTCCTTGGGACTAGCGGGGGGCGAAGATACGCAGTATTTT. It codes for CASSFKSLGLAGGEDTQYF.

This clonotype was recorded many times. V usage is TRBV11-3 and J usage is TRBJ2-1; D perhaps matches TRBD2 (5 bases). Germline loops: CDR1 SGHNT, CDR2 YENEEA. Trimming took 0 bases from V and 9 from J, leaving 15 bases between them. The CDR3 totals 15 residues. CDR3 nucleotides: TGTGCCAGCAGCTTAGATGGCTCAGGAGGCGTTGAGCAGTTCTTC. This codes for CASSLDGSGGVEQFF.

This rearrangement joins TRBV5-1 to TRBJ2-3; D unresolved. Trimming took 0 bases from V and 0 from J, leaving 11 bases between them. Germline V gene sequence: CDR1 SGHRS, CDR2 YFSETQ. This CDR3 has 16 residues. The CDR3 sequence is CASSLEEFPSTDTQYF. In nucleotides, the CDR3 is TGCGCCAGCAGCTTGGAGGAGTTCCCTAGCACAGATACGCAGTATTTT.

This clonotype has ten or more counts. V is TRBV7-3 and J is TRBJ1-1; no definite D call. From germline, CDR1 is SGHTA and CDR2 FQGTGA. This CDR3 is 14 amino acids long. V gave up 5 bases and J gave up 0 bases, with 10 bases separating them. CDR3 sequence (DNA): TGTGCCAGCAGCCCGAGTGACCTGAACACTGAAGCTTTCTTT. Its protein is CASSPSDLNTEAFF.

This clonotype turned up a few times. The J gene is TRBJ1-3, the V gene TRBV10-3; tentatively, D is TRBD1 (5 bases). Trimming took off 3 bases at V and 1 base at J, with 10 bases between the two ends. This CDR3 contains 15 residues. CDR1 is ENHRY and CDR2 is SYGVKD in the germline V gene. Written as DNA, the CDR3 is TGTGCCATCAGTGATGGGACGAAGTCTGGAAACACCATATATTTT. Its protein is CAISDGTKSGNTIYF.

This clonotype was counted ten times or more. The CDR3 spells CSARDKDPQETQYF. CDR3 nucleotides: TGCAGTGCTAGAGATAAGGACCCACAAGAGACCCAGTACTTC. The chain uses TRBV20-1 and TRBJ2-5; D remains ambiguous. The CDR3 totals 14 residues. Germline-derived CDR1 and CDR2 are DFQATT and SNEGSKA (reference sequence). The V end was cut by 0 bases, the J end by 2 bases, with 10 bases between.

This clonotype appeared many times. This sequence joins TRBV7-2 and TRBJ1-6; no reliable D call. The ends were cut back, 0 bases at V and 4 bases at J, with 13 bases in the middle. The CDR3 loop spans 17 amino acids. Germline CDR1 SGHTA, CDR2 FQGNSA. The CDR3 DNA sequence: TGTGCCAGCAGCTTAGCCCGAGGGAGCTTATATAATTCACCCCTCCACTTT. This translates into CASSLARGSLYNSPLHF.